A selection of T cell receptor beta chains follows, all from one sample in a study of blood T cell repertoires in COVID-19. Sequencing used immunoSEQ multiplex PCR; TCRdb keeps in-frame clones, though not all of them. The table lists 200,000 or so clones, 70% to 90% of them singletons. The source material was PBMCs or T cells enriched from blood (not recorded which). These receptors were collected from a woman aged 35 to 49 with acute COVID-19. Both conserved end residues are part of each CDR3. Fields, in order: D gene, V gene, clone size, J gene, CDR3 DNA, CDR3 protein. A D gene is named only where the DNA matches it firmly. The size of a clone is reported for some rows only, either as once, few or many, or as a class for expanded clones.

D gene: -; V gene: TRBV24-1; clone size: -; J gene: TRBJ1-1; CDR3 DNA: TGTGCCACCAGTGCTAGCACTGAAGCTTTCTTT; CDR3 protein: CATSASTEAFF
D gene: TRBD1; V gene: TRBV18; clone size: -; J gene: TRBJ1-5; CDR3 DNA: TGTGCCAGCTCACCGACAGGGAATTTGGGCAATCAGCCCCAGCATTTT; CDR3 protein: CASSPTGNLGNQPQHF
D gene: -; V gene: TRBV30; clone size: -; J gene: TRBJ1-5; CDR3 DNA: TGTGCCTGGAGTGGGGGGGACGCACAGCCCCAGCATTTT; CDR3 protein: CAWSGGDAQPQHF
D gene: -; V gene: TRBV7-9; clone size: -; J gene: TRBJ2-7; CDR3 DNA: TGTGCCAGCAGCTTCTCGGCCTACGAGCAGTACTTC; CDR3 protein: CASSFSAYEQYF
D gene: TRBD2; V gene: TRBV15; clone size: -; J gene: TRBJ2-1; CDR3 DNA: TGTGCCACCAGCCTTGGGACTAGCGGGGGGGACAGCTCCTACAATGAGCAGTTCTTC; CDR3 protein: CATSLGTSGGDSSYNEQFF
D gene: -; V gene: TRBV5-6; clone size: -; J gene: TRBJ2-2; CDR3 DNA: TGTGCCAGCAGCTTGCTGGGGGGGCCCGGGGAGCTGTTTTTT; CDR3 protein: CASSLLGGPGELFF
D gene: -; V gene: TRBV20-1; clone size: -; J gene: TRBJ2-1; CDR3 DNA: TGCAGTGCTAGTGATTGGCTCCTCGTACAGGTTAATGAGCAGTTCTTC; CDR3 protein: CSASDWLLVQVNEQFF
D gene: TRBD1; V gene: TRBV5-1; clone size: few; J gene: TRBJ2-1; CDR3 DNA: TGCGCCAGCAGTAGGGGACAGGGGCTCGCTGAGCAGTTCTTC; CDR3 protein: CASSRGQGLAEQFF
D gene: -; V gene: TRBV19; clone size: -; J gene: TRBJ2-5; CDR3 DNA: TGTGCCAGTAGTTCCCGACAGGCCCCAGGGCAAGAGACCCAGTACTTC; CDR3 protein: CASSSRQAPGQETQYF
D gene: -; V gene: TRBV2; clone size: -; J gene: TRBJ1-1; CDR3 DNA: TGTGCCAGCTGCGAGAACTATAACACTGAAGCTTTCTTT; CDR3 protein: CASCENYNTEAFF
D gene: -; V gene: TRBV9; clone size: -; J gene: TRBJ2-2; CDR3 DNA: TGTGCCAGCAGCGTAGCAAGACAACCGAACACCGGGGAGCTGTTTTTT; CDR3 protein: CASSVARQPNTGELFF
D gene: -; V gene: TRBV12-5; clone size: -; J gene: TRBJ1-4; CDR3 DNA: TGTGCTAGTGGTTTGGTACTACGGGGGGGCGAGGAGAAACTGTTTTTT; CDR3 protein: CASGLVLRGGEEKLFF
D gene: TRBD1; V gene: TRBV19; clone size: -; J gene: TRBJ2-2; CDR3 DNA: TGTGCCAGTAGCCTAACCCGGACAGGGGGAAGAGAGCTGTTTTTT; CDR3 protein: CASSLTRTGGRELFF
D gene: -; V gene: TRBV19; clone size: -; J gene: TRBJ1-2; CDR3 DNA: TGTGCCAGTAGCCTGAACTATGGCTACACCTTC; CDR3 protein: CASSLNYGYTF
D gene: TRBD1; V gene: TRBV5-4; clone size: -; J gene: TRBJ2-1; CDR3 DNA: TGTGCCAGCAGCTTGCCCCCCCGGCCCGGGACAGGGGGCGATGAGCAGTTCTTC; CDR3 protein: CASSLPPRPGTGGDEQFF
D gene: -; V gene: TRBV27; clone size: -; J gene: TRBJ2-1; CDR3 DNA: TGTGCCAGCAGTTTAACAGGTGCGGCCCTATACAATGAGCAGTTCTTC; CDR3 protein: CASSLTGAALYNEQFF
D gene: -; V gene: TRBV25-1; clone size: -; J gene: TRBJ1-2; CDR3 DNA: TGTGCCAGCAGTGAATCGAGGGAGTTTTCCGATGGCTACACCTTC; CDR3 protein: CASSESREFSDGYTF
D gene: -; V gene: TRBV4-1; clone size: few; J gene: TRBJ1-2; CDR3 DNA: TGCGCCAGCAGCCAACCGACTCAGGGAACCAACTATGGCTACACCTTC; CDR3 protein: CASSQPTQGTNYGYTF
D gene: -; V gene: TRBV15; clone size: -; J gene: TRBJ1-5; CDR3 DNA: TGTGCCACCAGCAGAGGCAGGAGCAATCAGCCCCAGCATTTT; CDR3 protein: CATSRGRSNQPQHF
D gene: -; V gene: TRBV13; clone size: once; J gene: TRBJ2-7; CDR3 DNA: TGTGCCAGCAGCTTAGGGCGCTACGAGCAGTACTTC; CDR3 protein: CASSLGRYEQYF